Presented here are 9 T cell receptor beta chains from one specimen sequenced in a study of blood T cell repertoires in COVID-19. This table comes from immunoSEQ multiplex PCR, and its TCRdb copy is limited to in-frame clones, with some not included. The repertoire consists of fewer than 400,000 clones, with around 84% occurring once and the leading ten covering around 2.9%. The sequencing input was peripheral blood. The receptor source for this set is a human donor in a cohort sampled during active COVID-19.

This chain connects TRBV9 to TRBJ1-2; 9 bases are a match to TRBD1. CDR3 size: 17 residues. The germline CDR1 and CDR2 sequences are SGDLS and YYNGEE. Losses at the gene ends were 2 bases for V and 5 bases for J; bases not matched to a gene: 13. The CDR3 spells CASSVDSGQGVAYGYTF. The CDR3 bases are TGTGCCAGCAGCGTCGATTCGGGACAGGGAGTAGCTTATGGCTACACCTTC.

About this clone itself: The junction shows a germline mismatch at one end, possibly a read error. The chain recombines TRBV7-9 with TRBJ2-7; D perhaps matches TRBD2 (5 bases). In germline, CDR1 is SEHNR, CDR2 FQNEAQ (reference sequence). This CDR3 spans 15 amino acids. CDR3 bases: TGTGCCAGCAGCCTAGCTGGGCGCAGCTCCTACGAGCAGTACTTC. Its translation is CASSLAGRSSYEQYF.

The genes are TRBV7-2 and TRBJ2-7; weak D call: TRBD1 (5 bases). With 5 bases removed from V and 0 bases from J, the gap between germline ends came to 14 bases. This CDR3 spans 15 amino acids. Germline V lookup: CDR1 SGHTA, CDR2 FQGNSA. The DNA of the CDR3 is TGTGCCAGCAGCATGCCCTTGGGGCACTCCTACGAGCAGTACTTC. Amino acids: CASSMPLGHSYEQYF.

The V and J genes are TRBV10-3 and TRBJ2-3; D not certain. V lost 0 bases and J lost 7, with 20 bases in between. Germline CDR1 ENHRY, CDR2 SYGVKD. The CDR3 loop spans 17 amino acids. The CDR3 sequence: CAISESRLGQAQNTQYF. The CDR3, as DNA: TGTGCCATCAGTGAGTCGAGATTAGGCCAAGCACAGAATACGCAGTATTTT.

The rearrangement joins TRBV7-9 to TRBJ2-1; 8 bases are a match to TRBD2. The V segment lost 5 bases and the J segment 9 bases; nucleotides outside the gene matches: 12. CDR3 length: 15 amino acids. Germline CDR1 is SEHNR and CDR2 is FQNEAQ (reference sequence). This CDR3 reads CASSPSPSGGTEQFF. The CDR3, as DNA: TGTGCCAGCAGCCCCTCCCCCAGCGGGGGCACTGAGCAGTTCTTC. Filled out from reference TRBV7-9 and TRBJ2-1, the complete variable domain reads DTGVSQNPRHKITKRGQNVTFRCDPISEHNRLYWYRQTLGQGPEFLTYFQNEAQLEKSRLLSDRFSAERPKGSFSTLEIQRTEQGDSAMYLCASSPSPSGGTEQFFGPGTRLTVL.

This sequence joins TRBV30 and TRBJ2-2; 9 bases line up with TRBD1. Germline loops: CDR1 GTSNPN, CDR2 SVGIG (reference sequence). V trimming: 4 bases; J trimming: 0 bases; junction bases outside the gene matches: 6. CDR3 length: 16 amino acids. The CDR3 nucleotides read TGTGCCTGGAAGGGCGGGGACAGGGCGAACACCGGGGAGCTGTTTTTT. Translating gives CAWKGGDRANTGELFF.

This sequence joins TRBV2 and TRBJ2-3, with 7 bases aligning to TRBD1. The trim removed 4 bases at V and 3 bases at J, leaving 4 bases unmatched. Germline V CDR1 and CDR2: SNHLY, FYNNEI. This CDR3 has 14 residues. CDR3: CASSGGQHTDTQYF. DNA of the CDR3: TGTGCCAGCAGTGGGGGACAGCATACAGATACGCAGTATTTT.

As for this clone: Different DNA sequences within this sample yield the same CDR3. The CDR3 loop reads CASSLAGGNNEQFF. In DNA form, the CDR3 reads TGTGCCAGCAGCCTAGCGGGAGGTAACAATGAGCAGTTCTTC. V is TRBV5-4 and J is TRBJ2-1; the match to TRBD2 covers 11 bases. The trim removed 4 bases at V and 5 bases at J, leaving 2 bases unmatched. The CDR3 is made up of 14 amino acids. Germline CDR1 and CDR2: SGHNT and YYREEE (reference sequence).

J is TRBJ2-3 and V is TRBV10-2; D not resolved. Trimming stripped 0 bases from V and 4 bases from J, with 8 bases between. Germline loops: CDR1 WSHSY, CDR2 SAAADI. The CDR3 has 14 residues. The chain's CDR3 is CASSESREADTQYF. For the CDR3, the DNA is TGCGCCAGCAGTGAGTCGAGAGAAGCAGATACGCAGTATTTT.